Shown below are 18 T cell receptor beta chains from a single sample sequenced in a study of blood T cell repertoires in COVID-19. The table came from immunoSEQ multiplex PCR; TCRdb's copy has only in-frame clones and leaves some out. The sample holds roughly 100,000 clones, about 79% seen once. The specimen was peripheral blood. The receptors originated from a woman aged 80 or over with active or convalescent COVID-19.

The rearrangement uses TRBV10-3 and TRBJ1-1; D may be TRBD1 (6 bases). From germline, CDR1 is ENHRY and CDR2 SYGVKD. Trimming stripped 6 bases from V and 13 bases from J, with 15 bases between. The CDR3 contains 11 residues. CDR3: CAIRTDSRNFF. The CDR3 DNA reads TGTGCCATCAGGACGGACAGCAGAAATTTCTTT.

CDR3 nucleotide sequence: TGTGCCAGCAGCTTATTATCCCAGGGGAACACCGGGGAGCTGTTTTTT. This encodes CASSLLSQGNTGELFF. The chain is built from TRBV5-5 and TRBJ2-2, with D possibly being TRBD1 (5 bases). V lost 2 bases and J lost 1, with 12 bases in between. Germline assignment: CDR1 SGHKS and CDR2 YYEKEE (reference sequence). The CDR3 has 16 residues.

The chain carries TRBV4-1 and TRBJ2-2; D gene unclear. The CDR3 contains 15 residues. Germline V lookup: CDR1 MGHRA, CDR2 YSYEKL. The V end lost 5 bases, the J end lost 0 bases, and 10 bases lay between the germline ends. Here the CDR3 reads CASSVPRANTGELFF. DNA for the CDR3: TGCGCCAGCAGCGTCCCGAGAGCGAACACCGGGGAGCTGTTTTTT.

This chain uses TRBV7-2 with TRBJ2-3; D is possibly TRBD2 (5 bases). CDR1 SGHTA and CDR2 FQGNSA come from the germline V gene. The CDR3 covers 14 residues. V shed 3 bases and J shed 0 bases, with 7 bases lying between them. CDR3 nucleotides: TGTGCCAGCAGCTTTTCGGGAAGCACAGATACGCAGTATTTT. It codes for CASSFSGSTDTQYF.

CDR3: CASSFKTLDTEAFF. The CDR3 bases are TGCGCCAGCAGCTTCAAGACTCTGGACACTGAAGCTTTCTTT. The chain uses TRBV5-1 and TRBJ1-1; D unclear. The V end lost 2 bases, the J end lost 3 bases, and 11 bases lay between the germline ends. This CDR3 spans 14 amino acids. Germline CDR1 reads SGHRS; CDR2 reads YFSETQ.

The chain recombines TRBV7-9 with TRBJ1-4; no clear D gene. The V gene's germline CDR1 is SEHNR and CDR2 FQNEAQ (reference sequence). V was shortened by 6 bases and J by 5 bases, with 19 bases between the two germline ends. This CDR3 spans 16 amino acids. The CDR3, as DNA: TGTGCCAGCAGACCGCCATTCGGGAGTGAGAATGAAAAACTGTTTTTT. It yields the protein CASRPPFGSENEKLFF.

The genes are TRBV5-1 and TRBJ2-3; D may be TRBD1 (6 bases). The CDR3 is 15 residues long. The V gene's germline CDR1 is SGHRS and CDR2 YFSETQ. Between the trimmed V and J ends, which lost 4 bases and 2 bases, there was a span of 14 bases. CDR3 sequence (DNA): TGCGCCAGCAGCCTACGGACAGAGTACACAGATACGCAGTATTTT. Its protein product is CASSLRTEYTDTQYF. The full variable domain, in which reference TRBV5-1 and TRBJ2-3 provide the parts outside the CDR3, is KAGVTQTPRYLIKTRGQQVTLSCSPISGHRSVSWYQQTPGQGLQFLFEYFSETQRNKGNFPGRFSGRQFSNSRSEMNVSTLELGDSALYLCASSLRTEYTDTQYFGPGTRLTVL.

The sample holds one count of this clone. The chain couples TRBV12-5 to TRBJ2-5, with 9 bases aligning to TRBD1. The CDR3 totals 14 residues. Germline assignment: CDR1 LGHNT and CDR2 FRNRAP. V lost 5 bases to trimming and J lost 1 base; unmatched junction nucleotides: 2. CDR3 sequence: CASGKDRGQETQYF. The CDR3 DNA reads TGTGCTAGTGGTAAGGACAGGGGCCAAGAGACCCAGTACTTC.

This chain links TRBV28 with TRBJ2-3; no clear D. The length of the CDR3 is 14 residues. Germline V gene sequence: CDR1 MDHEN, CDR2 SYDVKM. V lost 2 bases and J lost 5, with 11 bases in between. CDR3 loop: CASSLAVFGDTQYF. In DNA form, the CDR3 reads TGTGCCAGCAGTTTAGCGGTTTTTGGAGATACGCAGTATTTT.

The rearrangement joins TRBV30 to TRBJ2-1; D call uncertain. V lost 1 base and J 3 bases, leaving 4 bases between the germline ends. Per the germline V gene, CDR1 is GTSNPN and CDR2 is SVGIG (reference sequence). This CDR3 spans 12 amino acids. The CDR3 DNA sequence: TGTGCCTGGAGTGCACACTACAATGAGCAGTTCTTC. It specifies CAWSAHYNEQFF.

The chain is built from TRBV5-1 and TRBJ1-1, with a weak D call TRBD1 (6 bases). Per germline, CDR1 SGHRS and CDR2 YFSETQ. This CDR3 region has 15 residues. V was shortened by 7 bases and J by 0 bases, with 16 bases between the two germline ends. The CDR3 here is CASGGGQTLNTEAFF. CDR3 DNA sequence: TGCGCCAGCGGCGGCGGACAGACGTTGAACACTGAAGCTTTCTTT.

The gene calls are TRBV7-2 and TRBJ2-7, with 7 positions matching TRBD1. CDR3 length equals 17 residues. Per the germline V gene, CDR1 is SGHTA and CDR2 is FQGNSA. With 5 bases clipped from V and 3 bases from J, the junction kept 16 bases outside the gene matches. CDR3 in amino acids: CASSDAGRTGPYYEQYF. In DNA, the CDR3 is TGTGCCAGCAGCGACGCAGGACGGACAGGACCCTACTACGAGCAGTACTTC. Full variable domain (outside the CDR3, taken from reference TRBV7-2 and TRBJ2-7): GAGVSQSPSNKVTEKGKDVELRCDPISGHTALYWYRQSLGQGLEFLIYFQGNSAPDKSGLPSDRFSAERTGGSVSTLTIQRTQQEDSAVYLCASSDAGRTGPYYEQYFGPGTRLTVT.

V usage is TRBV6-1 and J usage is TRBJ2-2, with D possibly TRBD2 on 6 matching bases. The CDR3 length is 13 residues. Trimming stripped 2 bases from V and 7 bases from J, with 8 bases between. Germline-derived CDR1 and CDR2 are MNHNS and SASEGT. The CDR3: CASSEYGSGELFF. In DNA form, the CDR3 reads TGTGCCAGCAGTGAATACGGGAGCGGGGAGCTGTTTTTT.

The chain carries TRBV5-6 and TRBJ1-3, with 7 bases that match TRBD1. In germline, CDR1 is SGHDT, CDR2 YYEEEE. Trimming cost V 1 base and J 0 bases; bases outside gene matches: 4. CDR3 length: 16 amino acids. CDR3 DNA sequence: TGTGCCAGCAGCTTGAGGACAGGCATCTCTGGAAACACCATATATTTT. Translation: CASSLRTGISGNTIYF.

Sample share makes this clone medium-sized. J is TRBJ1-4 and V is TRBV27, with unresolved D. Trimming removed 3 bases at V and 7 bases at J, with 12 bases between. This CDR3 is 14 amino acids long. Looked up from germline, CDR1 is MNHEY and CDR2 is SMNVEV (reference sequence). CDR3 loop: CASSFSGSGEKLFF. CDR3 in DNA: TGTGCCAGCAGTTTCTCCGGGAGTGGTGAAAAACTGTTTTTT.

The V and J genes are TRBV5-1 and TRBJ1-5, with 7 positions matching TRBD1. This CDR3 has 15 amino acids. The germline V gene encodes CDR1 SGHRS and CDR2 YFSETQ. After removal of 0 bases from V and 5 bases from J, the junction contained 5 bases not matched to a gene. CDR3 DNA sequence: TGCGCCAGCAGCTTGGGGACAGGTGCTTATCAGCCCCAGCATTTT. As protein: CASSLGTGAYQPQHF.

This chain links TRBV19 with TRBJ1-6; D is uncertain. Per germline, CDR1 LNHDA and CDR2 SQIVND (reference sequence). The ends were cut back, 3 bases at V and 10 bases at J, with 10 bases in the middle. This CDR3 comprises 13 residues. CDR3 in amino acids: CASSISGSSPLHF. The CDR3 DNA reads TGTGCCAGTAGTATTTCAGGATCGTCACCCCTCCACTTT.

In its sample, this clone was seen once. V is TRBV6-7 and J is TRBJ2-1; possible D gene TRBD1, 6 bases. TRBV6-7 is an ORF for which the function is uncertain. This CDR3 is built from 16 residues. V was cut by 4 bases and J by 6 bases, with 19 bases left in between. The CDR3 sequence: CASSWGLGRKVNEQFF. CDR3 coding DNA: TGTGCCAGCAGTTGGGGGCTAGGAAGAAAAGTCAATGAGCAGTTCTTC.